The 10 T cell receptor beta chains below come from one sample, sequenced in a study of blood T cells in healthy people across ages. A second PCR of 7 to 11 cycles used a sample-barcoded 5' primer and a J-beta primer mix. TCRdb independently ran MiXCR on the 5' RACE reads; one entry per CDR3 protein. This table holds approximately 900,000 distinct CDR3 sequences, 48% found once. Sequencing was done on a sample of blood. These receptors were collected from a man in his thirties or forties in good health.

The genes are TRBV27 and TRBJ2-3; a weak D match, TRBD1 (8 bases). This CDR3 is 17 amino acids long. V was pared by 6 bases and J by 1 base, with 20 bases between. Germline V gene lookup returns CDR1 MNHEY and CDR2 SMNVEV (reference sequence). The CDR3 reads CASSPRGRGLRTDTQYF. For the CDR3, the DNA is TGTGCCAGCAGCCCCAGGGGGCGGGGGCTACGCACAGATACGCAGTATTTT.

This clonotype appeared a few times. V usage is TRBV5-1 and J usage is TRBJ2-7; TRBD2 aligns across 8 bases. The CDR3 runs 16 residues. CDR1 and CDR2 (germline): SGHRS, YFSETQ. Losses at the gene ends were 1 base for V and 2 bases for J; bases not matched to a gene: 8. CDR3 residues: CASSLSGLAYTYEQYF. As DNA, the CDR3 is TGCGCCAGCAGCTTGTCCGGACTAGCATACACCTACGAGCAGTACTTC. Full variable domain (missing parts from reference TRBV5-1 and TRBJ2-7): KAGVTQTPRYLIKTRGQQVTLSCSPISGHRSVSWYQQTPGQGLQFLFEYFSETQRNKGNFPGRFSGRQFSNSRSEMNVSTLELGDSALYLCASSLSGLAYTYEQYFGPGTRLTVT.

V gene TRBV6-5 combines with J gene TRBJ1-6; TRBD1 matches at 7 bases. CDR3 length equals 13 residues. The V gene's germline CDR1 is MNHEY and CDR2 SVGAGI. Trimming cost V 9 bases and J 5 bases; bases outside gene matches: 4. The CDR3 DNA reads TGTGCCAGTGGGACAGCCAATAATTCACCCCTCCACTTT. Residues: CASGTANNSPLHF.

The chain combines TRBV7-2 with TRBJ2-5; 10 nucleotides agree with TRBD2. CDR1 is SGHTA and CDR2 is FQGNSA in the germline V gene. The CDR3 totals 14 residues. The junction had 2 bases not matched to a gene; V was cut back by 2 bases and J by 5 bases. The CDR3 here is CASSLPGLAETQYF. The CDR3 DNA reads TGTGCCAGCAGCTTACCGGGACTAGCGGAGACCCAGTACTTC.

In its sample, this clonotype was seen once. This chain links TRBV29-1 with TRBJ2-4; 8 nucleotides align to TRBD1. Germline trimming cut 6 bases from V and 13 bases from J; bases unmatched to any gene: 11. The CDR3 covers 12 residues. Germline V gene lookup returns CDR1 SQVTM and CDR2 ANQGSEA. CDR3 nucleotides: TGCAGCGTAAGACAGGGGAGCGTTGAGCAGTACTTC. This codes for CSVRQGSVEQYF.

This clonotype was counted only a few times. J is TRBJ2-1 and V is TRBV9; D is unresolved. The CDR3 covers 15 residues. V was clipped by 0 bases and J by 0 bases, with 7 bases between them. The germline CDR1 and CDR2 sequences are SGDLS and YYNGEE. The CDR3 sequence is CASSVDSRSYNEQFF. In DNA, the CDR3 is TGTGCCAGCAGCGTAGATAGCCGCTCCTACAATGAGCAGTTCTTC. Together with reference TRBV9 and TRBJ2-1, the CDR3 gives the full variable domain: DSGVTQTPKHLITATGQRVTLRCSPRSGDLSVYWYQQSLDQGLQFLIQYYNGEERAKGNILERFSAQQFPDLHSELNLSSLELGDSALYFCASSVDSRSYNEQFFGPGTRLTVL.

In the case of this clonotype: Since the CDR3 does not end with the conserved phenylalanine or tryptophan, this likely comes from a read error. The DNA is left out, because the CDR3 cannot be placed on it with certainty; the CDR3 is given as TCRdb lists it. The CDR3: CASSLGPGTSSTS. The gene calls are TRBV7-3 and TRBJ2-7; no check of the table's D call, TRBD1, against the DNA was made. CDR1 and CDR2 from the germline V gene are SGHTA and FQGTGA. The length of the CDR3 is 13 amino acids, counting both ends.

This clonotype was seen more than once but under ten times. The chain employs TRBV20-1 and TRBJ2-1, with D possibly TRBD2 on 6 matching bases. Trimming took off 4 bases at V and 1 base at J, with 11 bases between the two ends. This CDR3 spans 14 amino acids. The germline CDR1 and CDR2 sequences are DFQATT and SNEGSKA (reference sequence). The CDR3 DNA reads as TGCAGTGCTAAGGGACTTCTTTCCTACAATGAGCAGTTCTTC. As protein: CSAKGLLSYNEQFF.

The chain's CDR3 is CASLGHTQNTGELFF. The CDR3 nucleotides read TGTGCCAGCCTTGGACACACCCAGAACACCGGGGAGCTGTTTTTT. The chain carries TRBV7-2 and TRBJ2-2; D might be TRBD1 (5 bases). The CDR3 extends over 15 amino acids. V was clipped by 8 bases and J by 1 base, with 14 bases between them. Germline-derived CDR1 and CDR2 are SGHTA and FQGNSA.

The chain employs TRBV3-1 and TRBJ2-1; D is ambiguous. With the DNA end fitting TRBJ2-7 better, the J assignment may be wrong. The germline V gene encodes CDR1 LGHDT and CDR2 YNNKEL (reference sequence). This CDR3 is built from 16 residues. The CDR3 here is CASSQRAEIPNNEQYF. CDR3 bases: TGTGCCAGCAGCCAAAGGGCGGAAATTCCCAACAATGAGCAGTACTTC.